This is a list of T cell receptor beta chains from one sample in a study of CD8 T cells in Susac syndrome. TCRdb passed the immunoSEQ multiplex PCR reads through MiXCR, listing each CDR3 protein once. The table shows fewer than 85,000 distinct CDR3 sequences, with about 95% occurring only once. The sequencing input was CD8+ T cells from PBMCs. These receptors originate from a human donor with multiple sclerosis. Each CDR3 is given with its conserved first and last residue. Fields, in order: clone size, J gene, V gene, D gene, CDR3 protein, CDR3 DNA. A D gene is named only where the DNA matches it firmly. Size values are once, few and many counts, or a class for expanded clones, and some rows have none.

size: NA
J: TRBJ2-5
V: TRBV5-1
D: NA
CDR3: CASSPPTGWRKLETQYF
DNA: TGCGCCAGCAGCCCACCGACGGGATGGCGTAAATTGGAGACCCAGTACTTC

size: once
J: TRBJ1-2
V: TRBV19
D: NA
CDR3: CASSYYGYTF
DNA: TGTGCCAGTAGTTACTATGGCTACACCTTC

size: NA
J: TRBJ2-2
V: TRBV29-1
D: TRBD1
CDR3: CSVELRDRGTGELFF
DNA: TGCAGCGTTGAGCTCCGGGACAGGGGTACCGGGGAGCTGTTTTTT

size: NA
J: TRBJ2-5
V: TRBV14
D: NA
CDR3: CASSLWGRTQETQYF
DNA: TGTGCCAGCAGCCTCTGGGGCAGGACGCAAGAGACCCAGTACTTC

size: NA
J: TRBJ1-1
V: TRBV6-5
D: NA
CDR3: CASSYSGGTLDTEAFF
DNA: TGTGCCAGCAGTTACTCGGGCGGGACGCTGGACACTGAAGCTTTCTTT

size: NA
J: TRBJ1-1
V: TRBV10-3
D: NA
CDR3: CAITIDSGTEAFF
DNA: TGTGCCATCACCATCGACAGTGGGACTGAAGCTTTCTTT

size: once
J: TRBJ2-5
V: TRBV20-1
D: NA
CDR3: CSASYGDQETQYF
DNA: TGCAGTGCTAGTTATGGCGACCAAGAGACCCAGTACTTC

size: once
J: TRBJ2-7
V: TRBV27
D: NA
CDR3: CASSIQGSYEQYF
DNA: TGTGCCAGCAGTATACAGGGTTCCTACGAGCAGTACTTC

size: once
J: TRBJ2-6
V: TRBV7-9
D: NA
CDR3: CASSSGRVDSGANVLTF
DNA: TGTGCCAGCAGCTCTGGCAGGGTAGACTCTGGGGCCAACGTCCTGACTTTC

size: NA
J: TRBJ1-2
V: TRBV6-6
D: NA
CDR3: CAIQWGSGYTF
DNA: TGTGCCATTCAATGGGGGAGTGGCTACACCTTC

size: NA
J: TRBJ2-7
V: TRBV7-9
D: TRBD2
CDR3: CATSGELAGTETYEQYF
DNA: TGTGCCACCTCGGGGGAGCTAGCGGGAACGGAGACATACGAGCAGTACTTC

size: NA
J: TRBJ2-2
V: TRBV29-1
D: NA
CDR3: CSVQLSGTNTGELFF
DNA: TGCAGCGTCCAATTATCAGGAACGAACACCGGGGAGCTGTTTTTT